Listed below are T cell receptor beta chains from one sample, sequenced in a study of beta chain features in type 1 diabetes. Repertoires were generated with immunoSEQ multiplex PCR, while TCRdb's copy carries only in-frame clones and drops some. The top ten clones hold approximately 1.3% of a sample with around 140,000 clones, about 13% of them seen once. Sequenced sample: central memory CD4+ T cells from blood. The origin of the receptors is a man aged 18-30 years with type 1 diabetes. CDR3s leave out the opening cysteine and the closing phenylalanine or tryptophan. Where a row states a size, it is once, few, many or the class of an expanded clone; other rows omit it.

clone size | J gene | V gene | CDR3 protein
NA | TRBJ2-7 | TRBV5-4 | ASSLSSGGRYEQY
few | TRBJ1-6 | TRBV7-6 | ASSPGDGRIDSPLH
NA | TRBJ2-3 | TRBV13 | ASGSTRHGTDTQY
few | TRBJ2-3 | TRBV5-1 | ASTWRGSGTDTQY
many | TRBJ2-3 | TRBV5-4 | ASSDTTDTQY
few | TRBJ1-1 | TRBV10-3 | AISEWGRNTEAF
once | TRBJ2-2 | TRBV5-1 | ASSLDNIFTGELF
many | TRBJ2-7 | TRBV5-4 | ASSSSYEQY
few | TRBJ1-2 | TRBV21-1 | ASSKARHRGIYGYT
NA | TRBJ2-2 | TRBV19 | ASSDRGPGELF
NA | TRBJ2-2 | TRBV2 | ASREGTANTGELF
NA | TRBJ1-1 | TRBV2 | ASSRGDTEAF
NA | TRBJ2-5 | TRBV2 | ASSEGTGVQETQY
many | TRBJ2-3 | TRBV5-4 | ASSSYRGLAGGRGTDTQY
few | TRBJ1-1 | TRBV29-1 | SVEEGWAF
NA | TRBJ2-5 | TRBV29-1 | SVEITGVETQY
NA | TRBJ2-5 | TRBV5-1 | ASSSRLAGGYDETQY
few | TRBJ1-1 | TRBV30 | AFRTGTGNTEAF
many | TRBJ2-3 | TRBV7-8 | ASSPEAYSTDTQY
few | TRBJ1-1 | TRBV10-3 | AISLDGGAGTEAF
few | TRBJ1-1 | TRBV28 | ASSLTLTEAF
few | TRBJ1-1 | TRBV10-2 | ASSEGAGLANTEAF
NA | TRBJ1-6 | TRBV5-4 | ASSLGPGAVNSPLH
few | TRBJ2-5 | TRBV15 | ATGTADQETQY
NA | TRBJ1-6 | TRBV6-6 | ASSPPTVNSPLH
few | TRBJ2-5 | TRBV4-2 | ASSQDFRGETQY
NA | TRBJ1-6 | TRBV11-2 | ASRAKDSPLH
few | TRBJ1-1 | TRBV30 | AWSLTGAPEAF
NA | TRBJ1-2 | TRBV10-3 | ASTGVKENGYT
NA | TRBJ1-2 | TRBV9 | ASSVGSGGLNDHNYGYT
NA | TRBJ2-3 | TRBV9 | ASSVAAGGNTDTQY
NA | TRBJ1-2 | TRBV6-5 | ASRDRGGSGYT
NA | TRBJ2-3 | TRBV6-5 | ASSYSGRETDTQY
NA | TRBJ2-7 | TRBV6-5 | ASSTGVYEQY
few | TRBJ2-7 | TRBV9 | ASCPGLHSYEQY
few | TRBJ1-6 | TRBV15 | ATSGGQASSYNSPLH
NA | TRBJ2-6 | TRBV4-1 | ASSEPARGQSLSGANVLT
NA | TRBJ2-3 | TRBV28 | ASSSHAQGTDTQY
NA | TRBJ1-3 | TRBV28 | ASSFLRGTGNTIY
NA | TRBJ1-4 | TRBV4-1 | ASSPPWGNEKLF
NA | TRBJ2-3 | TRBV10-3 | AIRTSHSGVTDTQY
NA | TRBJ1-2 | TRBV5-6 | ASSDPTTNYGYT
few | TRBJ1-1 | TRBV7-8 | ASSLGGIAAF
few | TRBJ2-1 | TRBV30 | AWERTVVSYNEQF
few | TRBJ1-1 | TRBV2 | ASGTDRPEAF
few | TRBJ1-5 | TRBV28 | ASSSGSWQPQH
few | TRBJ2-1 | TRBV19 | ASSKSFQGEQF
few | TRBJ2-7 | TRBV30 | AWSAGQGIFHEQY
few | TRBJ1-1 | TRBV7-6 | ASSQGGRAF